These 9 T cell receptor beta chains came from one sample sequenced in a study of CD8+ T cells in alopecia areata. Regarding treatment: oral pan-JAK inhibitor, 5-10 mg twice daily. Sequencing templates came from extracted RNA that was reverse transcribed into cDNA. Assay: immunoSEQ multiplex PCR; the TCRdb copy retains only in-frame clones and omits some. Of some 210,000 clones in the sample, around 65% were seen once. Sequencing was performed on CD4+ T cells sorted from blood, taken around week 42, from a patient treated with tofacitinib. Every receptor here comes from a human donor with alopecia areata.

V gene TRBV7-9 combines with J gene TRBJ1-4; no definite D call. CDR3 length: 15 amino acids. The V and J ends lost 5 bases and 0 bases respectively, with 10 bases between them. Germline-derived CDR1 and CDR2 are SEHNR and FQNEAQ (reference sequence). The CDR3 DNA follows: TGTGCCAGCAGCCCCCGACGGACAACTAATGAAAAACTGTTTTTT. It translates to CASSPRRTTNEKLFF.

Only a few counts were recorded for this clone. The chain is built from TRBV29-1 and TRBJ2-3; TRBD2 matches 12 bases. In germline, CDR1 is SQVTM, CDR2 ANQGSEA. The CDR3 has 17 residues. V lost 8 bases, J lost 0 bases, and 12 bases stayed unmatched. The DNA for the CDR3 is TGCAGCCTAGTAAAGACTAGCGGGGGAGCTAGCACAGATACGCAGTATTTT. Its protein is CSLVKTSGGASTDTQYF.

This rearrangement joins TRBV7-2 to TRBJ2-1; unclear D gene. V lost 3 bases and J 9 bases, leaving 12 bases between the germline ends. CDR3 size: 13 residues. Germline V lookup: CDR1 SGHTA, CDR2 FQGNSA. The CDR3 reads CASSFSGGGEQFF. DNA of the CDR3: TGTGCCAGCAGCTTTTCAGGTGGCGGTGAGCAGTTCTTC.

The chain couples TRBV29-1 to TRBJ1-2, with a tentative D call TRBD1 (6 bases). Germline lookup yields CDR1 SQVTM and CDR2 ANQGSEA. This CDR3 is built from 12 residues. V lost 7 bases and J lost 2, with 11 bases in between. The CDR3 region has the DNA TGCAGCGCCTCGGACAGAAACTATGGCTACACCTTC. The encoded protein is CSASDRNYGYTF.

On this clone itself: A read error may produce the germline difference seen at one junction end. J is TRBJ2-5 and V is TRBV18; D is unresolved. This CDR3 comprises 17 residues. Germline lookup yields CDR1 KGHSH and CDR2 LQKENI. The CDR3 loop reads CASSPRDGLEFPETQYF. Written as DNA, the CDR3 is TGTGCCAGCTCCCCACGCGACGGGCTGGAGTTTCCAGAGACCCAGTACTTC.

The V call is TRBV6-5, the J call TRBJ2-2; D is unclear. CDR3 length: 13 residues. Deletions cut 10 bases from V and 0 bases from J, with 9 bases between. CDR1 MNHEY and CDR2 SVGAGI come from the germline V gene. The CDR3 loop reads CATTDTNTGELFF. The CDR3 region has the DNA TGTGCCACGACCGACACGAACACCGGGGAGCTGTTTTTT.

This clone was seen more than once but under ten times. The chain joins TRBV29-1 to TRBJ2-7; perhaps TRBD1 as D (6 bases). The CDR3 runs 14 residues. The germline V and J ends were trimmed by 4 bases and 0 bases, with 13 bases remaining between them. Germline CDR1 and CDR2: SQVTM and ANQGSEA. The CDR3 coding sequence is TGCAGCGTTGGGCGGACAGCCAGCTCCTACGAGCAGTACTTC. Translation gives CSVGRTASSYEQYF.

The chain carries TRBV5-1 and TRBJ2-5, with D perhaps TRBD2 (5 bases). Germline CDR1 reads SGHRS; CDR2 reads YFSETQ. The CDR3 consists of 14 residues. Deletions cut 3 bases from V and 3 bases from J, with 12 bases between. The DNA for the CDR3 is TGCGCCAGCAGCTACGGGCGAGGGAAAGAGACCCAGTACTTC. Translating gives CASSYGRGKETQYF.

The chain carries TRBV5-1 and TRBJ2-6; possibly TRBD1 for D (5 bases). Germline CDR1 SGHRS, CDR2 YFSETQ. V gave up 4 bases and J gave up 3 bases, with 11 bases separating them. The CDR3 covers 15 residues. Written as DNA, the CDR3 is TGCGCCAGCAGCGATAGGGGTGGTGGGGCCAACGTCCTGACTTTC. It specifies CASSDRGGGANVLTF. Based on the CDR3 plus reference TRBV5-1 and TRBJ2-6, the full variable domain is KAGVTQTPRYLIKTRGQQVTLSCSPISGHRSVSWYQQTPGQGLQFLFEYFSETQRNKGNFPGRFSGRQFSNSRSEMNVSTLELGDSALYLCASSDRGGGANVLTFGAGSRLTVL.